At least ten counts were recorded for the clone carrying this T cell receptor beta chain. Antigen specificity is unknown. The sample is drawn from a study of identical twins. General study results and limits: Researchers caution that invariant MAIT and iNKT cells could partly confound zero-insertion analyses. Out-of-frame sharing of TCR alpha in monozygotic twins was underestimated by models.

The V segment lost 5 bases and the J segment 7 bases; nucleotides outside the gene matches: 9. The CDR3 runs 13 residues. CDR1 SGHRS and CDR2 YFSETQ come from the germline V gene. One entry per CDR3 protein results from TCRdb running MiXCR on the 5' RACE reads. The sample holds about 470,000 distinct CDR3 sequences, 20% to 25% seen once. These sequences were also reported in another study, on T cells expressing NK-cell markers. That work states: Whether the expanded NKG2C+ T cell clones recognized HCMV remained unclear.

Material: CD4+ T cells sorted from blood. The clonotype comes from a woman aged 18-35 years in good health. This rearrangement joins TRBV5-1 to TRBJ2-7; 7 bases map to TRBD1. The chain's CDR3 is CASRTLGQPEQYF. The CDR3 DNA follows: TGCGCCAGCAGAACACTGGGACAGCCTGAGCAGTACTTC.